Listed below are T cell receptor beta chains from one sample, sequenced in a study of cytomegalovirus exposure and HLA in healthy donors. The method was immunoSEQ multiplex PCR; TCRdb's version includes in-frame clones alone and lacks a portion of them. The sample table sets out fewer than 50,000 clones. The sequenced sample consisted of PBMCs. All receptors come from a male donor in good health and CMV-seronegative. Each CDR3 is given with its conserved first and last residue. The order of the fields is V gene, D gene, J gene, CDR3 DNA, CDR3 protein. A D gene is named only where the DNA matches it firmly.

TRBV6-5	TRBD2	TRBJ2-7	TGTGCCAGCAGCCCTCGGGCGGGAGGGTCCTACGAGCAGTACTTC	CASSPRAGGSYEQYF
TRBV6-4	NA	TRBJ1-2	TGTGCCAGCAGTGACTCGATAGCTGGTGGCTACACCTTC	CASSDSIAGGYTF
TRBV11-2	TRBD1	TRBJ1-4	TGTGCCAGCAGCTCCCTCCTACGACAGGGGGCAACTAATGAAAAACTGTTTTTT	CASSSLLRQGATNEKLFF
TRBV28	NA	TRBJ1-1	TGTGCCAGCAAAGGGGCGAACACTGAAGCTTTCTTT	CASKGANTEAFF
TRBV11-3	NA	TRBJ2-2	TGTGCCAGCAGCCCACAGGGTACCGGGGAGCTGTTTTTT	CASSPQGTGELFF
TRBV7-8	NA	TRBJ1-4	TGTGCCAGCACAAGAGACAGGCGACATGAAAAACTGTTTTTT	CASTRDRRHEKLFF
TRBV7-9	NA	TRBJ1-3	TGTGCCAGCAGCTTAAACCCCAGACAACCCGGAAACACCATATATTTT	CASSLNPRQPGNTIYF
TRBV5-1	NA	TRBJ2-7	TGCGCCAGCAGCCGACAGGGAGGTTCCTACGAGCAGTACTTC	CASSRQGGSYEQYF
TRBV5-1	TRBD2	TRBJ2-1	TGCGCCAGCGGAAATACACAGCGGGGGGCGGGAGAGTCCTACAATGAGCAGTTCTTC	CASGNTQRGAGESYNEQFF
TRBV5-4	NA	TRBJ2-7	TGTGCCAGCAGCTCAGCTAGCGCCGACTACGAGCAGTACTTC	CASSSASADYEQYF
TRBV19	NA	TRBJ2-2	TGTGCCAGTAGAGAATTGCGGACAGCTACGACCGGGGAGCTGTTTTTT	CASRELRTATTGELFF
TRBV4-2	NA	TRBJ1-5	TGTGCCAGCAGCGCCCGACAGGGCAATCAGCCCCAGCATTTT	CASSARQGNQPQHF
TRBV6-1	NA	TRBJ2-7	TGTGCCAGCAGTGACATCGCAGGGCAGTCCTACGAGCAGTACTTC	CASSDIAGQSYEQYF
TRBV7-2	NA	TRBJ2-7	TGTGCCAGCAGCTTAGATTCACAGGTCGGCTACGAGCAGTACTTC	CASSLDSQVGYEQYF
TRBV6-5	NA	TRBJ1-2	TGTGCCAGCACCGGGGGTGATAACTATGGCTACACCTTC	CASTGGDNYGYTF
TRBV27	TRBD2	TRBJ2-2	TGTGCCAGCAGTCCGAGGGAGGGTGGGGCCGGGGAGCTGTTTTTT	CASSPREGGAGELFF
TRBV30	NA	TRBJ2-3	TGTGCCTGGAGCGCACCAAGGACATCTCGGTTGGATACGCAGTATTTT	CAWSAPRTSRLDTQYF
TRBV5-6	NA	TRBJ2-2	TGTGCCAGCAGCTTCGGGGTTAACACCGGGGAGCTGTTTTTT	CASSFGVNTGELFF
TRBV11-2	NA	TRBJ1-1	TGTGCCAGCAGCTTTCAAGGGAGGGCTTTCTTT	CASSFQGRAFF
TRBV7-3	NA	TRBJ2-1	TGTGCCAGCAGCTTATCCCGCGGGAATGAGCAGTTCTTC	CASSLSRGNEQFF
TRBV19	NA	TRBJ1-4	TGTGCCAGTAGTATATCGTACGGAACTAATGAAAAACTGTTTTTT	CASSISYGTNEKLFF
TRBV5-1	TRBD1	TRBJ1-5	TGCGCCAGCAGCCCCCGACAGGGCTTGACTAATCAGCCCCAGCATTTT	CASSPRQGLTNQPQHF
TRBV6-1	NA	TRBJ2-5	TGTGCCAGCAGTGCTAACAGGGCCTTAGAGACCCAGTACTTC	CASSANRALETQYF
TRBV6-6	TRBD1	TRBJ1-1	TGTGCCAGCAGGCTCATGACAGGGGGTCGCGCTGAAGCTTTCTTT	CASRLMTGGRAEAFF
TRBV7-9	NA	TRBJ1-5	TGTGCCAGCAGCTTAGTGGCCGATCAGCCCCAGCATTTT	CASSLVADQPQHF
TRBV7-2	NA	TRBJ2-2	TGTGCCAGCAGCTTAAGCACGGGAAACACCGGGGAGCTGTTTTTT	CASSLSTGNTGELFF
TRBV7-6	NA	TRBJ1-4	TGTGCCAGCAGCAAATCAGGGACTAGCGAAAAACTGTTTTTT	CASSKSGTSEKLFF
TRBV7-2	TRBD1	TRBJ1-1	TGTGCCAGCAGCTTAGGACGGACAGGTGGGACTGAAGCTTTCTTT	CASSLGRTGGTEAFF
TRBV4-2	NA	TRBJ2-6	TGTGCCAGCAGCCTGATACTCGCCACTGGGGCCAACGTCCTGACTTTC	CASSLILATGANVLTF
TRBV5-6	NA	TRBJ2-1	TGTGCCAGCAGCTTTGCCCGAGGTAATGAGCAGTTCTTC	CASSFARGNEQFF
TRBV6-4	TRBD2	TRBJ2-5	TGTGCCACATCAGGGACTAGCGGTCCCCAAGAGACCCAGTACTTC	CATSGTSGPQETQYF
TRBV6-1	TRBD2	TRBJ2-1	TGTGCCAGCAAAACGGCATTAGCGGGCACACGCGAGCAGTTCTTC	CASKTALAGTREQFF
TRBV15	TRBD2	TRBJ2-1	TGTGCCACCAACCCGGGACTAGCGTCCGGTAATGAGCAGTTCTTC	CATNPGLASGNEQFF
TRBV29-1	NA	TRBJ2-7	TGCAGCGTTAGGGACGGGGGCTACGAGCAGTACTTC	CSVRDGGYEQYF
TRBV6-5	TRBD2	TRBJ2-1	TGTGCCAGCAGTTACTCCTCACCTAGCGGGAGGGTTGAGCAGTTCTTC	CASSYSSPSGRVEQFF
TRBV7-9	TRBD1	TRBJ1-2	TGTGCCAGCAGCTTAGTAGCGGCAGGGGGCAACTATGGCTACACCTTC	CASSLVAAGGNYGYTF
TRBV7-9	NA	TRBJ1-4	TGTGCCAGCAGTCGCGGACAGCAGTCTAATGAAAAACTGTTTTTT	CASSRGQQSNEKLFF
TRBV5-1	NA	TRBJ2-3	TGCGCCAGCAGCCCACCGTTGACGCGGGATACGCAGTATTTT	CASSPPLTRDTQYF
TRBV18	NA	TRBJ2-3	TGTGCCCCCTCCCCACTTACTGTCGAGAGGACAAGCACAGATACGCAGTATTTT	CAPSPLTVERTSTDTQYF
TRBV7-2	NA	TRBJ2-3	TGTGCCAGCAGCTTCCTTCCTCGTGGCACAGATACGCAGTATTTT	CASSFLPRGTDTQYF
TRBV7-2	NA	TRBJ2-1	TGTGCCAGCAGCTCGAGGTCCCCCCCCGAGCAGTTCTTC	CASSSRSPPEQFF
TRBV27	NA	TRBJ2-2	TGTGCCAGCAGTTTAGACAGTAACACCGGGGAGCTGTTTTTT	CASSLDSNTGELFF
TRBV27	NA	TRBJ1-5	TGTGCCAGCAGTCCCTCTCCGTATAGCAATCAGCCCCAGCATTTT	CASSPSPYSNQPQHF
TRBV7-6	NA	TRBJ2-2	TGTGCCAGCAACCCTATTCCCCTACCCGACACCGGGGAGCTGTTTTTT	CASNPIPLPDTGELFF
TRBV29-1	TRBD1	TRBJ1-2	TGCAGCGTTGAAGATCGGGGGACAGGGTTCAGGGGCTACACCTTC	CSVEDRGTGFRGYTF
TRBV9	NA	TRBJ2-7	TGTGCCAGCAGCGTAGGAGTCGACGAGCAGTACTTC	CASSVGVDEQYF
TRBV13	NA	TRBJ2-3	TGTGCCAGCAGCCTTCTAGACACAGATACGCAGTATTTT	CASSLLDTDTQYF
TRBV11-2	NA	TRBJ2-7	TGTGCCAGCAGCTTTGGGACTGGGGTCCACGAGCAGTACTTC	CASSFGTGVHEQYF
TRBV5-8	TRBD1	TRBJ2-3	TGTGCCAGCAGCTCACGTCGGACAGGGGGCACAGATACGCAGTATTTT	CASSSRRTGGTDTQYF
TRBV6-6	TRBD1	TRBJ2-1	TGTGCCAGCAGCCCAAGGACAGGGGGAAATTATGAGCAGTTCTTC	CASSPRTGGNYEQFF